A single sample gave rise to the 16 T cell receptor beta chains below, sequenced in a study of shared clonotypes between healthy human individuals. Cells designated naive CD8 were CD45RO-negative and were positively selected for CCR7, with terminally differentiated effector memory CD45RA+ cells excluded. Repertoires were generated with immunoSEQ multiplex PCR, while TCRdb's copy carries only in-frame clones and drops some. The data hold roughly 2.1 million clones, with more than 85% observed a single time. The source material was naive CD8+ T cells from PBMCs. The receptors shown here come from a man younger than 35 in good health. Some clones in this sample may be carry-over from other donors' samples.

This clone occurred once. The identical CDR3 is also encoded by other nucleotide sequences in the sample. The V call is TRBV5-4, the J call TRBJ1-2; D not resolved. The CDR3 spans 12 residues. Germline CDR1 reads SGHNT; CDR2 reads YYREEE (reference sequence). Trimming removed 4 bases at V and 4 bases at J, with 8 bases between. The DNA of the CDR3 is TGTGCCAGCAGCCTCGTCGGCTATGGCTACACCTTC. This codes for CASSLVGYGYTF.

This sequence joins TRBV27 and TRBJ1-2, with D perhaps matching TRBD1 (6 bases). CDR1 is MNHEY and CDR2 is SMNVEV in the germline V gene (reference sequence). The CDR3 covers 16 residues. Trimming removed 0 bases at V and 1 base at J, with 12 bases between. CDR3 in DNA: TGTGCCAGCAGTTTATCATGGGGGGCTCGTAACTATGGCTACACCTTC. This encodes CASSLSWGARNYGYTF.

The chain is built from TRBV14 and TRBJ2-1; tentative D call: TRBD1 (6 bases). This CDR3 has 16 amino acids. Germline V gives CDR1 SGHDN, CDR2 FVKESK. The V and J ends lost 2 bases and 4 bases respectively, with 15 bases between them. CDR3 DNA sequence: TGTGCCAGCAGCCAAACACAGGGACACCCTTACAATGAGCAGTTCTTC. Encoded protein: CASSQTQGHPYNEQFF.

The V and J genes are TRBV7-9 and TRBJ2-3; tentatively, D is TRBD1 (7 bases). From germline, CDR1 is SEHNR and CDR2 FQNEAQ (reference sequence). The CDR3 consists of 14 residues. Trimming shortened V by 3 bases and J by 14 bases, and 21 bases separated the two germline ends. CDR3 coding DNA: TGTGCCAGCAGCTTTATAGCCCCCCAGGGGGGAGGGTATTTT. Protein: CASSFIAPQGGGYF.

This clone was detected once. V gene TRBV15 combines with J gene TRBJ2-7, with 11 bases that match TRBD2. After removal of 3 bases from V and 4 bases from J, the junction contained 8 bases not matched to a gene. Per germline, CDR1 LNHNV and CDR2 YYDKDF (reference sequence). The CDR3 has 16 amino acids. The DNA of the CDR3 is TGTGCCACCAGCAGCCAACTAGCGGGAGAATGGTACGAGCAGTACTTC. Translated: CATSSQLAGEWYEQYF.

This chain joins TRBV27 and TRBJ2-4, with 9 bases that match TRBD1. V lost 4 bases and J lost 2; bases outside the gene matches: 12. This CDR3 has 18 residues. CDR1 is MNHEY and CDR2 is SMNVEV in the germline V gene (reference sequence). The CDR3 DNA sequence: TGTGCCAGCAGTTGGGGGTCCGGGACAGGGCCCCCCAAAAACATTCAGTACTTC. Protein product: CASSWGSGTGPPKNIQYF.

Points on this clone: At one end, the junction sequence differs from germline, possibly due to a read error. The CDR3 reads CARSPITRDRGAVF. Here the CDR3 DNA reads TGTGCCAGAAGCCCTATAACTCGAGACCGGGGAGCTGTTTTT. The chain has TRBV5-3 and TRBJ2-2; TRBD2 might be the D (5 bases). Being an ORF, TRBV5-3 has a function that is uncertain. The CDR3 is 14 residues long.

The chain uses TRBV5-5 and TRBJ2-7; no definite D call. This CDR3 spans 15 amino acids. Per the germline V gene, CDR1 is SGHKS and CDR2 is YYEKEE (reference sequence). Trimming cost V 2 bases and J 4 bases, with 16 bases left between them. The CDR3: CASSLSQDRQYEQYF. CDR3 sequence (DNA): TGTGCCAGCAGCTTATCTCAGGATAGGCAGTACGAGCAGTACTTC.

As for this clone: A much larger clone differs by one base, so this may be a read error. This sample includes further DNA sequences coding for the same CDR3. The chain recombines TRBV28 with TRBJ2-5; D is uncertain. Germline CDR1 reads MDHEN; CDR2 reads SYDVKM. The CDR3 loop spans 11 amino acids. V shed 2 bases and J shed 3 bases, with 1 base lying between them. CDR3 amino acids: CASSLEETQYF. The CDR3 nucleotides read TGTGCCAGCAGTTTAGAAGAGACCCAGTACTTC.

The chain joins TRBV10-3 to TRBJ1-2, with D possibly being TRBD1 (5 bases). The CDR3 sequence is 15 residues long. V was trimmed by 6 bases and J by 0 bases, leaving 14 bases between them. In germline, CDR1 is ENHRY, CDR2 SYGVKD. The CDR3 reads CAIRLNDSPNYGYTF. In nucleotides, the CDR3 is TGTGCCATCAGATTAAACGACAGCCCTAACTATGGCTACACCTTC.

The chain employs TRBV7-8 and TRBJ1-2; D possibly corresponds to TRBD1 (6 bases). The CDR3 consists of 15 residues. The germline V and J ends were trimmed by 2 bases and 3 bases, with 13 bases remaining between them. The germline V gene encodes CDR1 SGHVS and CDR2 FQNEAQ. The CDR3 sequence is CASSLLGGADYGYTF. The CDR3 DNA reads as TGTGCCAGCAGCTTATTAGGGGGGGCGGACTATGGCTACACCTTC.

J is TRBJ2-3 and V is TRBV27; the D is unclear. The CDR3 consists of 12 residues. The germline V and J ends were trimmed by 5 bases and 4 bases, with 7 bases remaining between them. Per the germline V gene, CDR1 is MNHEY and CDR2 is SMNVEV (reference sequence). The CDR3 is CASSPQADTQYF. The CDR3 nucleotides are TGTGCCAGCAGTCCCCAGGCAGATACGCAGTATTTT.

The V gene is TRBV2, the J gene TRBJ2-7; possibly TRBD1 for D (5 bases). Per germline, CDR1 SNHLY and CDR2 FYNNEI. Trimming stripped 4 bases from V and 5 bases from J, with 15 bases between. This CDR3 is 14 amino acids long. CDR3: CASSVRQLGDEQYF. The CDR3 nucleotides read TGTGCCAGCAGTGTCCGACAGCTAGGCGACGAGCAGTACTTC.

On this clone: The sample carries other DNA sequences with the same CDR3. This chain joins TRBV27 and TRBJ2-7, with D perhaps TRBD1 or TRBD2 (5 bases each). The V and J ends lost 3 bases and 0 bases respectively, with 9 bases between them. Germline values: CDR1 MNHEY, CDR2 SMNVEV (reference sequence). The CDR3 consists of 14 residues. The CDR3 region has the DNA TGTGCCAGCAGTTTGACGGGGACCTCCTACGAGCAGTACTTC. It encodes CASSLTGTSYEQYF.

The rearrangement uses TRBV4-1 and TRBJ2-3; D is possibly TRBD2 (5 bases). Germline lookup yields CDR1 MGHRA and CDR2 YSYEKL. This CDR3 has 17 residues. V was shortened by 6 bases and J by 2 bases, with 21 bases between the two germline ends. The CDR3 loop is CASSQNPGLSFTDTQYF. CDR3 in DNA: TGCGCCAGCAGTCAAAACCCGGGGTTATCCTTCACAGATACGCAGTATTTT.

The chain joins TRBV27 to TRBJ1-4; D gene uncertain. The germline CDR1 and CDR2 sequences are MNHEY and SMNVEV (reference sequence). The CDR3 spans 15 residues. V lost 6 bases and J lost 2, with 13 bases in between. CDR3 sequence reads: CASRPTRGTNEKLFF. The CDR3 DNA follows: TGTGCCAGCAGACCGACCAGAGGTACTAATGAAAAACTGTTTTTT.